One T cell receptor (beta chain) is described in this entry. Per the authors' pipeline: Amplification of reference gene primers was used by the study to estimate nucleated cell counts. Clones were read by immunoSEQ multiplex PCR, and TCRdb kept only the in-frame ones, dropping some. V, J and clone size reflect that table, while D and trimming were determined from the DNA. The top ten hold just under 9.5% of the sample, which has some 290,000 clones, around nine tenths seen once. This entry belongs to a study of blood T cell repertoires in COVID-19. Participant age was roughly 18 to 90 years, and participants resided in roughly 25 US areas. J lost 1 base, V lost 5 bases, and 5 bases had no gene match. This CDR3 contains 13 residues. The V gene's germline CDR1 is SQVTM and CDR2 ANQGSEA.

The rearrangement links TRBV29-1 to TRBJ2-7, with TRBD1 matching over 7 bases. The TCR originated in a young woman who had recovered from COVID-19. Sequencing was done on a sample of PBMCs or T cells enriched from blood (not recorded which). The CDR3 region has the DNA TGCAGCGTTCTGGACAGGTCATCCTACGAGCAGTACTTC. This translates into CSVLDRSSYEQYF.